One TCR beta chain is described in this entry. Only in-frame clones appear in the TCRdb table, and some are missing; sequencing was by immunoSEQ multiplex PCR. Of approximately 140,000 clones in the sample, around 88% were seen once. The data stem from a study of blood T cell repertoires in COVID-19. Across the whole study: Whether acute or convalescent, the COVID-19 samples came from the United States, Italy and Spain.

The sample comprised peripheral blood. This receptor was obtained from a woman in her sixties or seventies with acute or convalescent COVID-19.

In DNA form, the CDR3 reads TGTGCCAGCAGTGAAGGTCGACTAGCGGGACTCACAGATACGCAGTATTTT. Protein product: CASSEGRLAGLTDTQYF. The gene calls are TRBV2 and TRBJ2-3, with 11 bases aligning to TRBD2. This CDR3 has 17 amino acids. With 1 base clipped from V and 2 bases from J, the junction kept 5 bases outside the gene matches. Germline-derived CDR1 and CDR2 are SNHLY and FYNNEI.